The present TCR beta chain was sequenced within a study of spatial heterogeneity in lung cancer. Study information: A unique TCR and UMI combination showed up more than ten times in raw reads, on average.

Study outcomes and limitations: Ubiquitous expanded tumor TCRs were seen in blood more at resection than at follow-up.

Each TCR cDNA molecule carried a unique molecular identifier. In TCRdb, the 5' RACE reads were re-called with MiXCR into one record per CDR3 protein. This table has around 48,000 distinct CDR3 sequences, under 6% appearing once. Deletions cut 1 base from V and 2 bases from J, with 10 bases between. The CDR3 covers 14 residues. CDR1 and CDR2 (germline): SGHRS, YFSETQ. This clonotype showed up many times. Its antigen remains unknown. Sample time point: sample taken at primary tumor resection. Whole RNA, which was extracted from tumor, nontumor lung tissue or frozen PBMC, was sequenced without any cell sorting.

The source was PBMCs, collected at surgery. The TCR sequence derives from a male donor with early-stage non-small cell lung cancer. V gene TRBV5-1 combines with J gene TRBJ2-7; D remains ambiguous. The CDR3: CASSLKGPPYEQYF. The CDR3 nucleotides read TGCGCCAGCAGCTTGAAAGGGCCCCCCTACGAGCAGTACTTC.